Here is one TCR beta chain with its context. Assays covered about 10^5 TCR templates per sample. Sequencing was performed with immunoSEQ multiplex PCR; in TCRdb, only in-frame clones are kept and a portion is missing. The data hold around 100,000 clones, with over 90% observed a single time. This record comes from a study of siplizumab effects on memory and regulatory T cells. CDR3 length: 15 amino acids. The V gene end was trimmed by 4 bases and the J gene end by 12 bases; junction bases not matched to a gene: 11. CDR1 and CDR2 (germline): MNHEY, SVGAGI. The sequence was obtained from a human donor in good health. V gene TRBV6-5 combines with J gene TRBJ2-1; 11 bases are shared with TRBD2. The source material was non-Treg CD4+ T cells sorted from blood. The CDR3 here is CASSFLAGGPRVQFF. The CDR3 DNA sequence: TGTGCCAGCAGTTTCTTAGCGGGAGGGCCTCGCGTGCAGTTCTTC.